The TCR beta chain described here comes from a study of T cells in women clearing cervical HPV infection. With respect to this clone: From the germline J gene comes the end of the CDR3, since the read stops 3 residues before it.

Cervical HPV DNA detected by MY09/MY11 PCR, typed by dot-blot. The repertoire was sequenced with immunoSEQ multiplex PCR; TCRdb's copy has only in-frame clones and lacks some. The table lists 25,000 to 30,000 clones. The germline V and J ends were trimmed by 1 base and 3 bases, with 13 bases remaining between them. The CDR3 has 15 residues. Germline assignment: CDR1 LNHDA and CDR2 SQIVND (reference sequence). The source material was blood buffy coat. The chain is built from TRBV19 and TRBJ2-7, with D perhaps being TRBD1 or TRBD2 (5 bases each). The receptor comes from a woman between 18 and 70 years old with a cervical HPV16 infection that either progressed to CIN3+ or cleared (not recorded which). CDR3 in amino acids: CASSIGGAESYEQYF. The sequenced part of the CDR3 DNA is TGTGCCAGTAGTATAGGAGGGGCGGAAAGCTACGAG.